The 17 T cell receptor beta chains presented below share a single source sample, sequenced in a study of OX40 agonist ivuxolimab in advanced cancers. Only in-frame clones appear in the TCRdb table, and some are missing; sequencing was by immunoSEQ multiplex PCR. This sample has about 38,000 clones, with 80% to 85% found just once. Sample: CD4+ or CD8+ T cells sorted from blood, taken in a trial of the OX40 agonist ivuxolimab. These receptors were taken from an adult with an advanced solid tumor such as melanoma, head and neck, liver or kidney cancer.

CDR3 coding DNA: TGTGCCAGCAGTTTACCCCTCGGCTCTGGAAACACCATATATTTT. Amino acids: CASSLPLGSGNTIYF. This chain uses TRBV28 with TRBJ1-3; no clear D. Trimming cost V 2 bases and J 0 bases, with 8 bases left between them. The CDR3 contains 15 residues. Germline V gene lookup returns CDR1 MDHEN and CDR2 SYDVKM.

This chain connects TRBV5-8 to TRBJ2-7; 11 nucleotides match TRBD2. CDR3 length: 15 residues. With V trimmed by 4 bases and J by 10 bases, 13 bases remained unmatched. CDR1 and CDR2 from the germline V gene are SGHTS and YDEGEE. CDR3 sequence: CASSQLSSGRIPQYF. CDR3 nucleotides: TGTGCCAGCAGCCAGCTCTCTAGCGGGAGGATCCCCCAGTACTTC. The variable domain in full, completed from reference TRBV5-8 and TRBJ2-7, reads EAGVTQSPTHLIKTRGQQATLRCSPISGHTSVYWYQQALGLGLQFLLWYDEGEERNRGNFPPRFSGRQFPNYSSELNVNALELEDSALYLCASSQLSSGRIPQYFGPGTRLTVT.

The gene calls are TRBV10-3 and TRBJ2-7, with D possibly being TRBD1 (6 bases). The V end was cut by 6 bases, the J end by 6 bases, with 18 bases between. The CDR3 extends over 14 amino acids. Germline loops: CDR1 ENHRY, CDR2 SYGVKD. The CDR3 DNA reads as TGTGCCATCAGGGGGACGGGACAAGGGAGCGAGCAGTACTTC. This gives the protein CAIRGTGQGSEQYF.

This clone was counted a few times. This chain links TRBV6-1 with TRBJ1-1, with TRBD1 matching over 8 bases. The CDR3 extends over 16 amino acids. J lost 1 base, V lost 1 base, and 5 bases had no gene match. Germline V gene sequence: CDR1 MNHNS, CDR2 SASEGT. CDR3 sequence: CASSEVQGAANTEAFF. CDR3 coding DNA: TGTGCCAGCAGTGAAGTCCAGGGGGCTGCGAACACTGAAGCTTTCTTT.

Here the CDR3 DNA reads TGTGCCAGCAGTGTGGAGGGGATCTATGGCTACACCTTC. Its translation: CASSVEGIYGYTF. V usage is TRBV6-1 and J usage is TRBJ1-2; perhaps TRBD1 as D (5 bases). V lost 4 bases and J 4 bases, leaving 10 bases between the germline ends. Germline V gives CDR1 MNHNS, CDR2 SASEGT. The CDR3 is 13 residues long.

V gene TRBV4-1 combines with J gene TRBJ2-4, with D possibly TRBD1 on 6 matching bases. The CDR3 consists of 17 residues. From germline, CDR1 is MGHRA and CDR2 YSYEKL. Trimming took 0 bases from V and 3 from J, leaving 15 bases between them. The CDR3 protein is CASSQDVGTQNKNIQYF. The DNA of the CDR3 is TGCGCCAGCAGCCAAGATGTTGGGACACAGAACAAAAACATTCAGTACTTC.

This clone is classed as large. The rearrangement joins TRBV5-1 to TRBJ2-7, with 7 bases aligning to TRBD1. Unmatched junction bases numbered 6, after V lost 0 bases and J lost 0 bases. Germline V gene data show CDR1 as SGHRS and CDR2 as YFSETQ. The CDR3 runs 16 residues. CDR3 nucleotides: TGCGCCAGCAGCTTGGCGGACAGGCCCTACTCCTACGAGCAGTACTTC. It codes for CASSLADRPYSYEQYF.

This rearrangement joins TRBV6-5 to TRBJ1-4, with TRBD1 as a possible D gene (5 bases). V was cut by 7 bases and J by 10 bases, with 19 bases left in between. Germline V gene sequence: CDR1 MNHEY, CDR2 SVGAGI. The CDR3 consists of 14 residues. The chain's CDR3 is CASTTQGSGAKLFF. In nucleotides, the CDR3 is TGTGCCAGCACCACGCAGGGATCAGGAGCAAAACTGTTTTTT.

This chain's CDR3 is CASNRANTGELFF. The DNA of the CDR3 is TGTGCCAGCAACAGGGCGAACACCGGGGAGCTGTTTTTT. V gene TRBV7-9 combines with J gene TRBJ2-2; TRBD1 might be the D (6 bases). V was cut by 7 bases and J by 0 bases, with 6 bases left in between. Germline loops: CDR1 SEHNR, CDR2 FQNEAQ (reference sequence). The CDR3 covers 13 residues.

The chain employs TRBV5-6 and TRBJ1-1; D not resolved. V dropped 1 base and J dropped 4 bases, with 8 bases sitting between them. The germline CDR1 and CDR2 sequences are SGHDT and YYEEEE. The CDR3 has 13 amino acids. The CDR3 spells CASSLPLGTEAFF. The CDR3 DNA reads as TGTGCCAGCAGCTTGCCCCTCGGCACTGAAGCTTTCTTT. The complete variable domain, with remaining parts taken from reference TRBV5-6 and TRBJ1-1, reads DAGVTQSPTHLIKTRGQQVTLRCSPKSGHDTVSWYQQALGQGPQFIFQYYEEEERQRGNFPDRFSGHQFPNYSSELNVNALLLGDSALYLCASSLPLGTEAFFGQGTRLTVV.

The gene calls are TRBV6-1 and TRBJ1-3, with 10 bases aligning to TRBD1. Germline V CDR1 and CDR2: MNHNS, SASEGT. This CDR3 is 14 amino acids long. The junction had 5 bases not matched to a gene; V was cut back by 9 bases and J by 3 bases. Written as DNA, the CDR3 is TGTGCCAGTAGAGACAGGGGGCTTGGAAACACCATATATTTT. Protein: CASRDRGLGNTIYF.

This clone was detected only once. J is TRBJ2-7 and V is TRBV27, with 10 bases matching TRBD1. The CDR3 has 14 amino acids. The germline V gene encodes CDR1 MNHEY and CDR2 SMNVEV (reference sequence). Unmatched junction bases numbered 4, after V lost 3 bases and J lost 5 bases. CDR3 bases: TGTGCCAGCAGTTTTGGGACAGGGGAGGACGAGCAGTACTTC. Its protein is CASSFGTGEDEQYF.

The chain is built from TRBV11-3 and TRBJ2-2, with TRBD1 identical over 11 bases. The germline CDR1 and CDR2 sequences are SGHNT and YENEEA. V dropped 4 bases and J dropped 6; count of bases not matched to a gene: 7. CDR3 length: 16 residues. CDR3 in amino acids: CASSSGQGAYSGELFF. CDR3 sequence (DNA): TGTGCCAGCAGCTCCGGACAGGGGGCGTATTCCGGGGAGCTGTTTTTT.

The chain employs TRBV7-3 and TRBJ2-1; D is unresolved. The CDR3 runs 15 residues. V shed 2 bases and J shed 0 bases, with 8 bases lying between them. The germline V gene encodes CDR1 SGHTA and CDR2 FQGTGA. DNA of the CDR3: TGTGCCAGCAGCTTAGGGCAGCACTCCTACAATGAGCAGTTCTTC. It translates to CASSLGQHSYNEQFF.

This sequence joins TRBV19 and TRBJ1-2; a possible D gene is TRBD1 (5 bases). CDR3 length equals 15 residues. Trimming removed 7 bases at V and 0 bases at J, with 15 bases between. CDR1 and CDR2 from the germline V gene are LNHDA and SQIVND (reference sequence). CDR3 sequence: CASKGDAVANYGYTF. In nucleotides, the CDR3 is TGTGCCAGTAAAGGGGACGCCGTCGCTAACTATGGCTACACCTTC.

This clone appeared once. The chain is built from TRBV7-9 and TRBJ2-3; 9 nucleotides agree with TRBD2. CDR3 length equals 15 residues. Germline V gene data show CDR1 as SEHNR and CDR2 as FQNEAQ (reference sequence). The ends lost 3 bases at V and 2 bases at J; junction bases unmatched: 3. The CDR3 is CASSLGGGATDTQYF. Written as DNA, the CDR3 is TGTGCCAGCAGCTTGGGCGGGGGGGCCACAGATACGCAGTATTTT.

This chain joins TRBV5-4 and TRBJ1-2; 10 nucleotides match TRBD1. Trimming at V came to 4 bases and at J to 7 bases, leaving 13 bases not matched to a gene. The length of the CDR3 is 16 residues. CDR1 is SGHNT and CDR2 is YYREEE in the germline V gene (reference sequence). In DNA, the CDR3 is TGTGCCAGCAGCCGCAGCCTCGACAGGGGGCAGGGTGGCTACACCTTC. Translation gives CASSRSLDRGQGGYTF. Looking up the rest from reference TRBV5-4 and TRBJ1-2 gives the full variable domain: ETGVTQSPTHLIKTRGQQVTLRCSSQSGHNTVSWYQQALGQGPQFIFQYYREEENGRGNFPPRFSGLQFPNYSSELNVNALELDDSALYLCASSRSLDRGQGGYTFGSGTRLTVV.